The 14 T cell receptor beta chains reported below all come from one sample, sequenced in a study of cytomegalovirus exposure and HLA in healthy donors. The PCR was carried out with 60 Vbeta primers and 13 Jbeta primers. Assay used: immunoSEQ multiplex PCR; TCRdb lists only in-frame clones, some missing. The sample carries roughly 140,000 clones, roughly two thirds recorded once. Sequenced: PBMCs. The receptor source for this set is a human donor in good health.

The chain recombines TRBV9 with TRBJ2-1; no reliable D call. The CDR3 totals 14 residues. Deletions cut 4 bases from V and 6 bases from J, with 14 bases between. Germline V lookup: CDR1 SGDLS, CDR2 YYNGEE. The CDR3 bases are TGTGCCAGCAGCAAAGAAGTAAGCCTCAATGAGCAGTTCTTC. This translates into CASSKEVSLNEQFF.

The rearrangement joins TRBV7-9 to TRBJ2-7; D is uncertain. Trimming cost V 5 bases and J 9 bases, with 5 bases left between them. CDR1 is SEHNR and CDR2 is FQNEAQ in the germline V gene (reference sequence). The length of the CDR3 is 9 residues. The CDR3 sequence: CASSPGQYF. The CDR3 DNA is TGTGCCAGCAGCCCCGGGCAGTACTTC.

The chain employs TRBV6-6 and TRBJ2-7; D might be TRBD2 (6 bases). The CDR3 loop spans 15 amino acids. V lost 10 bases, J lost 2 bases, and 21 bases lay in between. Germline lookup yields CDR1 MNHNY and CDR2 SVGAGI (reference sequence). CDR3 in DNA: TGTGCCACCTCCCGCCCCGGGAGTAGGGCCTACGAGCAGTACTTC. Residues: CATSRPGSRAYEQYF.

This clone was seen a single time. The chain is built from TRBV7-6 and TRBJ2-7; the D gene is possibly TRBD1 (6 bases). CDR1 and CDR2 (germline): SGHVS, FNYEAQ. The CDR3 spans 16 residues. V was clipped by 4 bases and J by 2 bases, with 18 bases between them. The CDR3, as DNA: TGTGCCAGCAGCTGGACCGACCGGGACAACCCCTACGAGCAGTACTTC. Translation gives CASSWTDRDNPYEQYF.

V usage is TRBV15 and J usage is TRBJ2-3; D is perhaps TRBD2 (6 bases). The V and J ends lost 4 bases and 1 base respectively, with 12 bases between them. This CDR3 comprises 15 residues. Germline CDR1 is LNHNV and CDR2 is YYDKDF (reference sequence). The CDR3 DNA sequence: TGTGCCACCAGCAAGGGACTTCGTGGCACAGATACGCAGTATTTT. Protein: CATSKGLRGTDTQYF.

The DNA for the CDR3 is TGTGCCAGCAGTTTGGGGGGGATATGGAATTCACCCCTCCACTTT. Its translation is CASSLGGIWNSPLHF. V and J are TRBV6-5 and TRBJ1-6, with a weak D call TRBD1 (5 bases). The germline V gene has CDR1 MNHEY and CDR2 SVGAGI. This CDR3 spans 15 amino acids. Trimming removed 4 bases from V and 7 bases from J, with 14 bases in between.

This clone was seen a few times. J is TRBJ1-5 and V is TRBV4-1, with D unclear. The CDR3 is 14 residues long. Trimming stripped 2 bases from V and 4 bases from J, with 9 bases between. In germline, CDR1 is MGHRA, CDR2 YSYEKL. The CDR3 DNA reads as TGCGCCAGCAGCCAAATTAGAAAGAATCAGCCCCAGCATTTT. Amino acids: CASSQIRKNQPQHF.

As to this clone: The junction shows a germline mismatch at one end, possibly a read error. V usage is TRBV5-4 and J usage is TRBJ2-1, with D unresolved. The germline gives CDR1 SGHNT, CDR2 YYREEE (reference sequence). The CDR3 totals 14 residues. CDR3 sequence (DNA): TGTACCAGCAAATCTGGCGGAGTCTACAATGAGCAGTTCTTC. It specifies CTSKSGGVYNEQFF.

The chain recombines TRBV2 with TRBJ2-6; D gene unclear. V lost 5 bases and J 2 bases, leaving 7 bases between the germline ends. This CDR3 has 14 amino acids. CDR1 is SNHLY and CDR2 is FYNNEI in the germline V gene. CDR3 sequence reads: CASSYDTGANVLTF. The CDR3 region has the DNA TGTGCCAGCAGTTATGACACTGGGGCCAACGTCCTGACTTTC.

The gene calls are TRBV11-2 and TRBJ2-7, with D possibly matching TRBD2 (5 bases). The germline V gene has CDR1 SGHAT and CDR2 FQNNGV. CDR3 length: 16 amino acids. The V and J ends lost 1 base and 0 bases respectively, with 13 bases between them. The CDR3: CASSLGAPGISYEQYF. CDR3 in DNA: TGTGCCAGCAGCTTAGGGGCGCCGGGGATCTCCTACGAGCAGTACTTC.

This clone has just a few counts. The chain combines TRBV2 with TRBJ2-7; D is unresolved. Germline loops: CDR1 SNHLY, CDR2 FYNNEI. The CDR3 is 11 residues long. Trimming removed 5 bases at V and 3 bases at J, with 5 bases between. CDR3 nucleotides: TGTGCCAGCAGTTCAGACTACGAGCAGTACTTC. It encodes CASSSDYEQYF.

As DNA, the CDR3 is TGTGCCAGCAGCCCCCAGGTGACAGCTGGAAACACCATATATTTT. Protein sequence: CASSPQVTAGNTIYF. This sequence joins TRBV7-2 and TRBJ1-3, with D tentatively TRBD1 (5 bases). This CDR3 contains 15 residues. V was clipped by 5 bases and J by 2 bases, with 13 bases between them. The germline V gene encodes CDR1 SGHTA and CDR2 FQGNSA.

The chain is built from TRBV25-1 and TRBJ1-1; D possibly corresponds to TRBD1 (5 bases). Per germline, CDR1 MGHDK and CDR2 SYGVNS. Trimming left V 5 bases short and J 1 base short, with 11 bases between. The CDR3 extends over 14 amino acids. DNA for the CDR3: TGTGCCAGCAGTCCGAGGACACAGAACACTGAAGCTTTCTTT. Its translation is CASSPRTQNTEAFF. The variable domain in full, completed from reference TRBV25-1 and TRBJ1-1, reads EADIYQTPRYLVIGTGKKITLECSQTMGHDKMYWYQQDPGMELHLIHYSYGVNSTEKGDLSSESTVSRIRTEHFPLTLESARPSHTSQYLCASSPRTQNTEAFFGQGTRLTVV.

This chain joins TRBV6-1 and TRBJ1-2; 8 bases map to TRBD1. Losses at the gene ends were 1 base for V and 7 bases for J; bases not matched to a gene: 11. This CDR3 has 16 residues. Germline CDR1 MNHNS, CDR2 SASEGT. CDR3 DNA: TGTGCCAGCAGTGAAGTTTCGGACAGGGCAATAAGTGGCTACACCTTC. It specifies CASSEVSDRAISGYTF.